The TCR beta chain under discussion was sequenced for a study of T cell repertoires in cytomegalovirus infection. Across the study: It was the public TCR beta signatures that indicated both CMV infection and matching HLA type.

TCRdb re-called the reads through MiXCR, storing one row per CDR3 protein. Here the sample spans about 260,000 distinct CDR3 sequences, approximately 10% being singletons. Study-wide findings and caveats: Summed frequency of public TCR beta families distinguished CMV carriers with the relevant HLA. HLA-C-restricted CMV clonotypes gave the most frequent clonotype in two of eight donors.

CDR1 is MNHEY and CDR2 is SVGEGT in the germline V gene. Trimming shortened V by 2 bases and J by 2 bases, and 15 bases separated the two germline ends. The CDR3 runs 16 residues. In its sample, this clonotype was seen many times. The antigen remains undetermined. Sequenced: PBMCs. This TCR was recovered from a human donor in good health (CMV status not recorded). Some clones in this sample may be carry-over from other donors' samples. V gene TRBV6-2 or TRBV6-3 combines with J gene TRBJ1-2, with a weak D call TRBD1 (5 bases). CDR3 nucleotides: TGTGCCAGCAGTTACACGGCAGGGAGAACCAACTATGGCTACACCTTC. Protein: CASSYTAGRTNYGYTF.